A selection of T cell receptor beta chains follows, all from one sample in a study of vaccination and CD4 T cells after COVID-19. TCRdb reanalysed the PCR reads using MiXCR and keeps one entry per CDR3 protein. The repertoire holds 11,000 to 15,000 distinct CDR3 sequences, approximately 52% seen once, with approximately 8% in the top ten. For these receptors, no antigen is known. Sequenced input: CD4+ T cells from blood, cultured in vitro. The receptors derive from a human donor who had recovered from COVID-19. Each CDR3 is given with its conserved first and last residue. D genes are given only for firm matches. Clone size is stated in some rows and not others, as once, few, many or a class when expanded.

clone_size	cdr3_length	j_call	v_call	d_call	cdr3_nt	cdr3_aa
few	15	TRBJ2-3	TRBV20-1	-	TGCAGTGCTAGAGGCCGGGACTCATACACAGATACGCAGTATTTT	CSARGRDSYTDTQYF
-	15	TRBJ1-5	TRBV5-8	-	TGTGCCAGCAGCTTGGAGGGCGCTCTGAATCAGCCCCAGCATTTT	CASSLEGALNQPQHF
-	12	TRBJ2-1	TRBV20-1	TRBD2	TGCAGTGCTAGGACTAGCACGAATGAGCAGTTCTTC	CSARTSTNEQFF
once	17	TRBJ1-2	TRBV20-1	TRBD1	TGCAGTGCTAGCGGGGGACAGGACAGGATTATAGACTATGGCTACACCTTC	CSASGGQDRIIDYGYTF
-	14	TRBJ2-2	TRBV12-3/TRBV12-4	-	TGTGCCAGCAGTTTACAGGGCGAGACCGGGGAGCTGTTTTTT	CASSLQGETGELFF
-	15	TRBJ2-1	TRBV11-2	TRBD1	TGTGCCAGCAGAACAAACAGGGGGCGGAACAATGAGCAGTTCTTC	CASRTNRGRNNEQFF
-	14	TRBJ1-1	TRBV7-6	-	TGTGCCAGCAGCTGGGGATCTGGGAACACTGAAGCTTTCTTT	CASSWGSGNTEAFF
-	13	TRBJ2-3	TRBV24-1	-	TGTGCCACCGCACCTAAGGGCCCAGATACGCAGTATTTT	CATAPKGPDTQYF
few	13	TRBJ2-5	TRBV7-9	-	TGTGCCAGCAGCTTGGGTCCCGCGGAGACCCAGTACTTC	CASSLGPAETQYF
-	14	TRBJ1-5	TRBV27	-	TGTGCCAGCAGTTCCTTTGGACATTTTCAGCCCCAGCATTTT	CASSSFGHFQPQHF
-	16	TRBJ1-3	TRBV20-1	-	TGCAGTGCTAGAGGGGGGGGACCCCTCTCTGGAAACACCATATATTTT	CSARGGGPLSGNTIYF
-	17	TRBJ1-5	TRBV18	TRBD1	TGTGCCAGCTCACCCGTGCCTGGGACAGAAGTCAATCAGCCCCAGCATTTT	CASSPVPGTEVNQPQHF
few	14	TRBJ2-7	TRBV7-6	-	TGTGCCAGCAGCTTAGGTCCAGCGGGTTACGAGCAGTACTTC	CASSLGPAGYEQYF
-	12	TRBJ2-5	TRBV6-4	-	TGTGCCAGCAGGGGACGGAAAGAGACCCAGTACTTC	CASRGRKETQYF
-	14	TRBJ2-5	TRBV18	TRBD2	TGTGCCAGCTCACCCGGGACTAGTGAGGAGACCCAGTACTTC	CASSPGTSEETQYF
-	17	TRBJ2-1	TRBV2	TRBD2	TGTGCCAGCAGCCGAACGACTAGCGGGGTTCCCTACAATGAGCAGTTCTTC	CASSRTTSGVPYNEQFF
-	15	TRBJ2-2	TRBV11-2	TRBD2	TGTGCCAGCAGCTTAGCAGCGGGGGTGACCGGGGAGCTGTTTTTT	CASSLAAGVTGELFF
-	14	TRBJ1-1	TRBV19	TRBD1	TGTGCCAGTAGTTCGGACAGGGTTCTTACTGAAGCTTTCTTT	CASSSDRVLTEAFF
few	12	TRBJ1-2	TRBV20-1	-	TGCAGTGTGGACAGTTCTAACTATGGCTACACCTTC	CSVDSSNYGYTF
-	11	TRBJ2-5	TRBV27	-	TGTGCCAGCAGGCTCCAAGAGACCCAGTACTTC	CASRLQETQYF
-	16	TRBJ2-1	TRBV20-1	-	TGCAGTGCTAGACGGGAGAATGGGGGCTCCTACAATGAGCAGTTCTTC	CSARRENGGSYNEQFF
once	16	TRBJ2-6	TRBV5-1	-	TGCGCCAGCACAGGGGACCCTAGCTCTGGGGCCAACGTCCTGACTTTC	CASTGDPSSGANVLTF
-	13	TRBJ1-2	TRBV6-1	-	TGTGCCAGCAGTGATCCCCGGGGCTATGGCTACACCTTC	CASSDPRGYGYTF
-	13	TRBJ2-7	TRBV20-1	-	TGCAGTGCTAGAGGGGGGGACTCTTCCGAGCAGTACTTC	CSARGGDSSEQYF
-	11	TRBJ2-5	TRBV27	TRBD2	TGTGCCAGCCGGGGGGGAGAGACCCAGTACTTC	CASRGGETQYF
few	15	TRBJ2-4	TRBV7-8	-	TGTGCCAGCAGCTTAGGTGGGGGCGATAGAAACATTCAGTACTTC	CASSLGGGDRNIQYF
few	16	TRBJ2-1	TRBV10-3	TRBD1	TGTGCCATCAGTGAGTCATCAAAGACAGGGAGTAATGAGCAGTTCTTC	CAISESSKTGSNEQFF
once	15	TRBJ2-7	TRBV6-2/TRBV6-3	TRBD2	TGTGCCAGCAGTTACGACTCCCTAGCGGCCTACGAGCAGTACTTC	CASSYDSLAAYEQYF
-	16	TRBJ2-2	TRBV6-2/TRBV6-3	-	TGTGCCAGCAGTCTCCGACAGGCGGGGAACACCGGGGAGCTGTTTTTT	CASSLRQAGNTGELFF